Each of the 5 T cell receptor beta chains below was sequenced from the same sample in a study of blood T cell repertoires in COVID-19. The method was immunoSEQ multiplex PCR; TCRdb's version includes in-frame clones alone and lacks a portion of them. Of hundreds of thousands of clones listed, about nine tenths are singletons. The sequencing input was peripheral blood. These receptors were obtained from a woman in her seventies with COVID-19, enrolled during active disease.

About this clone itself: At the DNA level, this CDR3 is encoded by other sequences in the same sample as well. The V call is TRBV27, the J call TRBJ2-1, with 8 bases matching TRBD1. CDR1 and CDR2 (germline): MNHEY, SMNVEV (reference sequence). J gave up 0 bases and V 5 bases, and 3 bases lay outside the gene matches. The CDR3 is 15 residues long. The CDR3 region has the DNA TGTGCCAGCAGTGGGGACAGGAGCTCCTACAATGAGCAGTTCTTC. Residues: CASSGDRSSYNEQFF.

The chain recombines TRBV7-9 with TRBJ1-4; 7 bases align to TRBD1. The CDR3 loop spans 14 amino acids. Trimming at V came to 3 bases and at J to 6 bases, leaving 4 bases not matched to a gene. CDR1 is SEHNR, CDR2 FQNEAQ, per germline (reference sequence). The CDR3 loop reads CASSFDRVDEKLFF. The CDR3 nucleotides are TGTGCCAGCAGCTTTGACAGGGTGGATGAAAAACTGTTTTTT.

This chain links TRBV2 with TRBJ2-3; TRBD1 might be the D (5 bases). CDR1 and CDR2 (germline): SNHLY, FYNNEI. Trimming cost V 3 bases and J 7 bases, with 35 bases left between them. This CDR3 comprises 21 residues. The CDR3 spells CASSDFRDGAVTVQGVYTQYF. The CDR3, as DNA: TGTGCCAGCAGTGATTTCCGTGACGGTGCTGTGACGGTTCAGGGCGTTTATACGCAGTATTTT.

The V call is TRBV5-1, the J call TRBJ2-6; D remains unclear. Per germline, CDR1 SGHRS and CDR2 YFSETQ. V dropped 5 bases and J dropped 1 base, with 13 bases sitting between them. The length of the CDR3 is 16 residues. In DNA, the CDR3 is TGCGCCAGCAGATCCCAGACTGGGTCTGGGGCCAACGTCCTGACTTTC. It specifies CASRSQTGSGANVLTF.

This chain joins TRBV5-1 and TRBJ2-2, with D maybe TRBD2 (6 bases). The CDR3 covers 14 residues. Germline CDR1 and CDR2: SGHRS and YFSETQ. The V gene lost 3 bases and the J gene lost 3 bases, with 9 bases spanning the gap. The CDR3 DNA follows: TGCGCCAGCAGCTCGGGACTTCACACCGGGGAGCTGTTTTTT. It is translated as CASSSGLHTGELFF.